This entry lists 24 T cell receptor beta chains sequenced from one sample in a study of Ad26.COV2.S vaccination and SARS-CoV-2 variants (dated by TCRdb to about 2021). The library came from the immunoSEQ multiplex PCR assay. TCRdb mirrors the immuneACCESS table, restricted to in-frame sequences. Some clones are absent from its copies; in checked studies, under half trace to an unresolved V gene, and the reason for the others is unknown. The sample table lists 200,000 to 300,000 clones, around nine tenths of them with a count of one. The ten largest clonotypes hold approximately 12% of the sample. The treatment or condition label of this sample denotes: about 20 received Ad26.COV2.S at low or high dose, single or two shots; about 5 received placebo; per-sample allocation not given. For vaccine and placebo recipients, repertoires were sequenced using samples collected on day 63 after the first injection.

Source: peripheral blood, taken in a trial of Ad26.COV2.S vaccine versus placebo. The receptor set was obtained from a person between 18 and 65 years old who received the Ad26.COV2.S COVID-19 vaccine or a placebo.

The rearrangement joins TRBV19 to TRBJ1-1; no definite D call. Trimming took 2 bases from V and 5 from J, leaving 6 bases between them. CDR1 is LNHDA and CDR2 is SQIVND in the germline V gene (reference sequence). There are 12 residues in the CDR3. CDR3 amino acids: CASSIRRTEAFF. The CDR3 DNA reads as TGTGCCAGTAGTATAAGACGGACTGAAGCTTTCTTT. Drawing the rest from reference TRBV19 and TRBJ1-1, the complete variable domain is DGGITQSPKYLFRKEGQNVTLSCEQNLNHDAMYWYRQDPGQGLRLIYYSQIVNDFQKGDIAEGYSVSREKKESFPLTVTSAQKNPTAFYLCASSIRRTEAFFGQGTRLTVV.

This chain links TRBV2 with TRBJ2-3, with 10 bases fitting TRBD2. The V gene end was trimmed by 7 bases and the J gene end by 3 bases; junction bases not matched to a gene: 7. In germline, CDR1 is SNHLY, CDR2 FYNNEI. CDR3 length: 15 residues. The CDR3, as DNA: TGTGCCAGCATCCAACTAGCGGGGTTAACAGATACGCAGTATTTT. Encoded protein: CASIQLAGLTDTQYF.

V usage is TRBV15 and J usage is TRBJ2-5; TRBD2 matches at 7 bases. The germline gives CDR1 LNHNV, CDR2 YYDKDF (reference sequence). This CDR3 comprises 15 residues. The J segment lost 6 bases and the V segment lost 0 bases, leaving 7 bases of the junction unmatched. The CDR3 region has the DNA TGTGCCACCAGCAGAGATAGGACTAGTGGGCAGACCCAGTACTTC. Encoded protein: CATSRDRTSGQTQYF.

The V gene is TRBV12-3 or TRBV12-4, the J gene TRBJ1-2, with 8 bases fitting TRBD1. With 8 bases clipped from V and 4 bases from J, the junction kept 6 bases outside the gene matches. CDR3 length equals 13 residues. CDR3 protein: CASRDRRGYGYTF. DNA of the CDR3: TGTGCCAGCCGGGACAGGCGTGGCTATGGCTACACCTTC.

This sequence joins TRBV4-3 and TRBJ2-7, with D tentatively TRBD1 or TRBD2 (5 bases each). V was pared by 0 bases and J by 3 bases, with 12 bases between. The germline V gene has CDR1 LGHNA and CDR2 YSLEER. The CDR3 runs to 15 residues. This CDR3 is CASSQEVGTIYEQYF. The CDR3 DNA reads as TGCGCCAGCAGCCAAGAGGTAGGGACCATCTACGAGCAGTACTTC.

V gene TRBV28 combines with J gene TRBJ2-3; 9 positions agree with TRBD2. Germline V gene lookup returns CDR1 MDHEN and CDR2 SYDVKM. CDR3 size: 14 residues. V trimming: 6 bases; J trimming: 1 base; junction bases outside the gene matches: 2. The CDR3 nucleotides read TGTGCCAGCAGCATAGCGGGGGGCACAGATACGCAGTATTTT. It is translated as CASSIAGGTDTQYF.

The chain carries TRBV18 and TRBJ2-6; tentatively, D is TRBD1 or TRBD2 (6 bases each). V was trimmed by 3 bases and J by 0 bases, leaving 18 bases between them. This CDR3 has 19 amino acids. CDR1 is KGHSH and CDR2 is LQKENI in the germline V gene. The CDR3 reads CASSPSSQGRLSGANVLTF. In nucleotides, the CDR3 is TGTGCCAGCTCACCTTCTTCGCAGGGGAGGCTCTCTGGGGCCAACGTCCTGACTTTC.

In its sample, this clone was seen a few times. The chain links TRBV18 to TRBJ1-6; D is unclear. CDR3 length: 17 amino acids. The V end lost 2 bases, the J end lost 10 bases, and 21 bases lay between the germline ends. Germline CDR1 is KGHSH and CDR2 is LQKENI. CDR3 region: CASSPSTHSPLGSPLHF. The CDR3 DNA is TGTGCCAGCTCACCATCCACGCATTCCCCCCTCGGGTCACCCCTCCACTTT.

This clone was recorded once. The chain recombines TRBV18 with TRBJ2-1, with TRBD1 matching 7 bases. CDR3 length: 15 residues. Looked up from germline, CDR1 is KGHSH and CDR2 is LQKENI. J gave up 2 bases and V 6 bases, and 7 bases lay outside the gene matches. The CDR3 is CASSSRQGPYNEQFF. CDR3 nucleotides: TGTGCCAGCTCGAGCCGACAGGGCCCCTACAATGAGCAGTTCTTC.

The chain uses TRBV30 and TRBJ1-1, with D unresolved. Germline V gene lookup returns CDR1 GTSNPN and CDR2 SVGIG (reference sequence). The CDR3 length is 15 residues. Trimming removed 1 base at V and 1 base at J, with 13 bases between. CDR3 amino acids: CAWSEGPTGNTEAFF. CDR3 in DNA: TGTGCCTGGAGTGAGGGCCCCACGGGGAACACTGAAGCTTTCTTT.

The chain uses TRBV2 and TRBJ2-7, with a possible D match to TRBD1 (5 bases). Trimming stripped 5 bases from V and 4 bases from J, with 12 bases between. The germline V gene has CDR1 SNHLY and CDR2 FYNNEI. This CDR3 has 13 amino acids. The CDR3 nucleotides are TGTGCCAGCAGTTGGTCTAGGGGATACGAGCAGTACTTC. Residues: CASSWSRGYEQYF.

V and J are TRBV7-3 and TRBJ2-1; TRBD2 aligns across 12 bases. CDR1 is SGHTA and CDR2 is FQGTGA in the germline V gene. There are 17 residues in the CDR3. V dropped 0 bases and J dropped 9; count of bases not matched to a gene: 9. The CDR3 protein is CASSLTLASGGAGEQFF. As DNA, the CDR3 is TGTGCCAGCAGCTTAACGTTGGCTAGCGGGGGGGCCGGTGAGCAGTTCTTC. Using reference TRBV7-3 and TRBJ2-1 for the parts outside the CDR3, the full variable domain is GAGVSQTPSNKVTEKGKYVELRCDPISGHTALYWYRQSLGQGPEFLIYFQGTGAADDSGLPNDRFFAVRPEGSVSTLKIQRTERGDSAVYLCASSLTLASGGAGEQFFGPGTRLTVL.

This chain's CDR3 is CASRLPGDSSYEQYF. CDR3 DNA sequence: TGTGCCAGCAGACTCCCAGGGGATAGCTCCTACGAGCAGTACTTC. V and J are TRBV2 and TRBJ2-7, with D perhaps matching TRBD1 (6 bases). V was trimmed by 6 bases and J by 0 bases, leaving 15 bases between them. The CDR3 runs 15 residues. CDR1 and CDR2 (germline): SNHLY, FYNNEI.

This clone has only one observation. This rearrangement joins TRBV7-8 to TRBJ1-5, with 7 bases identical to TRBD1. J was trimmed by 2 bases and V by 5 bases; bases with no gene match: 9. In germline, CDR1 is SGHVS, CDR2 FQNEAQ. This CDR3 is built from 16 residues. The CDR3 region is CASSQGGDAGNQPQHF. CDR3 DNA: TGTGCCAGCAGCCAGGGGGGGGATGCAGGCAATCAGCCCCAGCATTTT. Full variable domain (remainder filled in from reference TRBV7-8 and TRBJ1-5): GAGVSQSPRYKVAKRGQDVALRCDPISGHVSLFWYQQALGQGPEFLTYFQNEAQLDKSGLPSDRFFAERPEGSVSTLKIQRTQQEDSAVYLCASSQGGDAGNQPQHFGDGTRLSIL.

The rearrangement joins TRBV30 to TRBJ2-7, with 7 bases that match TRBD1. The CDR3 contains 12 residues. V gave up 3 bases and J gave up 6 bases; unmatched junction bases: 5. Germline loops: CDR1 GTSNPN, CDR2 SVGIG (reference sequence). CDR3 in amino acids: CAWSTGATEQYF. CDR3 nucleotides: TGTGCCTGGAGCACAGGGGCCACCGAGCAGTACTTC. Full variable domain (missing parts from reference TRBV30 and TRBJ2-7): SQTIHQWPATLVQPVGSPLSLECTVEGTSNPNLYWYRQAAGRGLQLLFYSVGIGQISSEVPQNLSASRPQDRQFILSSKKLLLSDSGFYLCAWSTGATEQYFGPGTRLTVT.

The V gene is TRBV30, the J gene TRBJ1-1, with D perhaps matching TRBD1 (5 bases). This CDR3 contains 14 residues. Trimming removed 3 bases from V and 0 bases from J, with 11 bases in between. Germline V gives CDR1 GTSNPN, CDR2 SVGIG (reference sequence). The DNA of the CDR3 is TGTGCCTGGAGCGGAAGGGGTTTGAACACTGAAGCTTTCTTT. Encoded protein: CAWSGRGLNTEAFF.

This clone has a single count. The rearrangement uses TRBV9 and TRBJ2-6; maybe TRBD2 (6 bases). Per germline, CDR1 SGDLS and CDR2 YYNGEE. With 5 bases removed from V and 2 bases from J, the gap between germline ends came to 14 bases. The CDR3 spans 16 residues. CDR3: CASREEGAAGANVLTF. The CDR3, as DNA: TGTGCCAGCAGGGAGGAGGGCGCCGCTGGGGCCAACGTCCTGACTTTC.

This rearrangement joins TRBV5-1 to TRBJ1-6; D gene ambiguous. The CDR3 covers 13 residues. V lost 0 bases to trimming and J lost 7 bases, with 5 bases between them. The germline V gene encodes CDR1 SGHRS and CDR2 YFSETQ. The CDR3 DNA reads TGCGCCAGCAGCTTGGAGTGGAATTCACCCCTCCACTTT. As protein: CASSLEWNSPLHF.

This chain uses TRBV2 with TRBJ2-7; D remains ambiguous. CDR1 is SNHLY and CDR2 is FYNNEI in the germline V gene. The CDR3 totals 12 residues. Trimming stripped 6 bases from V and 3 bases from J, with 9 bases between. In DNA form, the CDR3 reads TGTGCCAGCAGGGACCATCGCTACGAGCAGTACTTC. Its translation: CASRDHRYEQYF.

The chain has TRBV9 and TRBJ2-2; TRBD1 agrees at 7 bases. Trimming cost V 0 bases and J 7 bases; bases outside gene matches: 3. Germline assignment: CDR1 SGDLS and CDR2 YYNGEE. The CDR3 runs 14 residues. CDR3 DNA: TGTGCCAGCAGCGTAGCTAGGACAGGCGGGGAGCTGTTTTTT. It yields the protein CASSVARTGGELFF.

The V and J genes are TRBV19 and TRBJ2-5; D call uncertain. With 2 bases removed from V and 7 bases from J, the gap between germline ends came to 14 bases. CDR3 size: 14 residues. Germline V gene lookup returns CDR1 LNHDA and CDR2 SQIVND (reference sequence). CDR3 region: CASSINIALGTQYF. The CDR3 bases are TGTGCCAGTAGTATAAATATTGCTCTGGGGACCCAGTACTTC.

The chain carries TRBV5-6 and TRBJ1-6; no clear D gene. Germline CDR1 SGHDT, CDR2 YYEEEE. The V gene lost 4 bases and the J gene lost 8 bases, with 7 bases spanning the gap. This CDR3 is built from 12 residues. CDR3 sequence: CASSQPYSPLHF. The CDR3 DNA is TGTGCCAGCAGCCAACCCTATTCACCCCTCCACTTT.

The chain employs TRBV19 and TRBJ2-2; D unclear. The CDR3 covers 16 residues. V was cut by 1 base and J by 0 bases, with 9 bases left in between. CDR1 is LNHDA and CDR2 is SQIVND in the germline V gene (reference sequence). The CDR3 DNA sequence: TGTGCCAGTAGTATAGTAATTGTCGCGAACACCGGGGAGCTGTTTTTT. This codes for CASSIVIVANTGELFF.

The table lists this clone with a count of one. The CDR3 coding sequence is TGTGCCAGTAGTATACAGGGGCCGTTAAGCGCCTTAGCCAAAAACATTCAGTACTTC. Protein sequence: CASSIQGPLSALAKNIQYF. The rearrangement uses TRBV19 and TRBJ2-4; tentative D call: TRBD1 (6 bases). V was clipped by 2 bases and J by 0 bases, with 20 bases between them. Germline CDR1 LNHDA, CDR2 SQIVND (reference sequence). The CDR3 covers 19 residues. The variable domain in full, with the rest retrieved from reference TRBV19 and TRBJ2-4, is DGGITQSPKYLFRKEGQNVTLSCEQNLNHDAMYWYRQDPGQGLRLIYYSQIVNDFQKGDIAEGYSVSREKKESFPLTVTSAQKNPTAFYLCASSIQGPLSALAKNIQYFGAGTRLSVL.